Listed below are T cell receptor beta chains from one sample, sequenced in a study of blood T cell repertoires in COVID-19. The table came from immunoSEQ multiplex PCR; TCRdb's copy has only in-frame clones and leaves some out. The table records 190,000 or so clones, more than 85% of them present only once. The specimen sequenced was peripheral blood. These receptors were collected from a man aged 35 to 55 with active or convalescent COVID-19. The CDR3 runs from the conserved cysteine through the conserved F or W. The D gene is left open where the match is weak. The size field is filled for only some rows; it gives once, few, many or a size class.

size | J | V | D | DNA | CDR3
NA | TRBJ2-2 | TRBV24-1 | TRBD2 | TGTGCCACCAGTGACATGACTAGCGGGGGGGTCACCGGGGAGCTGTTTTTT | CATSDMTSGGVTGELFF
NA | TRBJ2-1 | TRBV7-3 | TRBD2 | TGTGCCAGCAGCTCCCTCGGGGGGGCATCCTACAATGAGCAGTTCTTC | CASSSLGGASYNEQFF
NA | TRBJ2-3 | TRBV4-3 | TRBD2 | TGCGCCAGCAGCCAAGAGATTCCTAGCGGGGAAGGGGATACGCAGTATTTT | CASSQEIPSGEGDTQYF
NA | TRBJ2-4 | TRBV24-1 | NA | TGTGCCACCAGTGACCCGGGACACACCAGGAGGTACTTC | CATSDPGHTRRYF
NA | TRBJ2-1 | TRBV7-8 | NA | TGTGCCAGCAGCTTATACCGCGTTAGCTCCTACAATGAGCAGTTCTTC | CASSLYRVSSYNEQFF
NA | TRBJ2-7 | TRBV15 | NA | TGTGCCACCAGCAGGGATGGACAGGGAGGGTCCTACGAGCAGTACTTC | CATSRDGQGGSYEQYF
NA | TRBJ2-7 | TRBV6-2/TRBV6-3 | NA | TGTGCCAGCAGTTACAGCTCCTCCTACGAGCAGTACTTC | CASSYSSSYEQYF
NA | TRBJ1-1 | TRBV7-9 | NA | TGTGTCAGCAGCTTAGCCGGGAATGGGGACACTGAAGCTTTCTTT | CVSSLAGNGDTEAFF
few | TRBJ1-1 | TRBV10-2 | NA | TGCGCCAGCAGGGACAATTCCAATGAAGCTTTCTTT | CASRDNSNEAFF
NA | TRBJ1-1 | TRBV7-9 | NA | TGTGCCAGCAGCCGTTATCGGGAAGACACTGAAGCTTTCTTT | CASSRYREDTEAFF
NA | TRBJ1-2 | TRBV5-1 | TRBD1 | TGCGCCAGCAGCCCCGGAGGGACAGGGATCAACTATGGCTACACCTTC | CASSPGGTGINYGYTF
NA | TRBJ1-2 | TRBV5-1 | NA | TGCGCCAGCAGCTTGGGCGCGGATGGCTACACCTTC | CASSLGADGYTF